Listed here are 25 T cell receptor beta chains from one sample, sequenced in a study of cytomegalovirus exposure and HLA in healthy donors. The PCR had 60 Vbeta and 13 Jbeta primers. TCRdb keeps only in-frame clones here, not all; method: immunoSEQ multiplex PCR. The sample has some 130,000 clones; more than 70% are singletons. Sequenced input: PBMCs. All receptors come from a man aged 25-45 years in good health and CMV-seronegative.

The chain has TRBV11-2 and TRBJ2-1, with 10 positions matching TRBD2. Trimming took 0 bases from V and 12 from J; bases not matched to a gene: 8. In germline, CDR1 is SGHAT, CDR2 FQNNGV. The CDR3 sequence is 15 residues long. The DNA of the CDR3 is TGTGCCAGCAGCTTAGAACCTAGCGGGAGTTTTTTGCAGTTCTTC. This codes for CASSLEPSGSFLQFF.

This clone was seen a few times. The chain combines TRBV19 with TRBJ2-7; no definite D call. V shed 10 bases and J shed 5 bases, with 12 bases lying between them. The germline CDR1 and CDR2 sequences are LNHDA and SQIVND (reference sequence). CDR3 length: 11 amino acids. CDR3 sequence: CATAELDEQYF. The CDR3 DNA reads TGTGCCACTGCCGAGCTCGACGAGCAGTACTTC.

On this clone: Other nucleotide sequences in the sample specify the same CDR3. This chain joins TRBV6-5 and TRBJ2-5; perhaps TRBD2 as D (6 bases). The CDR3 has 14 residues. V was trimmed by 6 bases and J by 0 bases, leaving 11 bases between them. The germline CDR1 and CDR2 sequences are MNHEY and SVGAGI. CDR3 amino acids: CASRGRGYQETQYF. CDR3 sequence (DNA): TGTGCCAGCAGAGGCCGGGGGTACCAAGAGACCCAGTACTTC.

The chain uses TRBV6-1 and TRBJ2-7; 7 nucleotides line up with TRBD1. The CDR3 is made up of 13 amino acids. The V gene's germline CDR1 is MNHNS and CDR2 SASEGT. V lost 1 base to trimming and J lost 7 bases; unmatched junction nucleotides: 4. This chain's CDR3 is CASSEERGLEQYF. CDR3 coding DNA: TGTGCCAGCAGTGAAGAAAGGGGGCTTGAGCAGTACTTC.

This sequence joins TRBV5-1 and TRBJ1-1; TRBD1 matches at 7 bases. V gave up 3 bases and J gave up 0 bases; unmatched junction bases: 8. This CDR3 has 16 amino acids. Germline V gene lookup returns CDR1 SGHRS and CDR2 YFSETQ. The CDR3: CASSSGDSGMNTEAFF. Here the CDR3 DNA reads TGCGCCAGCAGCTCCGGGGACAGCGGCATGAACACTGAAGCTTTCTTT.

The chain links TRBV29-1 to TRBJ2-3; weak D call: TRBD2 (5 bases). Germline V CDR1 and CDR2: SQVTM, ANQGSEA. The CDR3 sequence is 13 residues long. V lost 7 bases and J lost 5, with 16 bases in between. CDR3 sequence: CSAHPGYRDTQYF. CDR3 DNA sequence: TGCAGCGCCCACCCGGGATACAGAGATACGCAGTATTTT.

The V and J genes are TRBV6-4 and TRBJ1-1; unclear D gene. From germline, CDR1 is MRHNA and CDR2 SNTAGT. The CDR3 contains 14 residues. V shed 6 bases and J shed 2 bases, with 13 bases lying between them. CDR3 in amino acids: CASRVRGTNTEAFF. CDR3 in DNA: TGTGCCAGCAGAGTCCGGGGTACCAACACTGAAGCTTTCTTT.

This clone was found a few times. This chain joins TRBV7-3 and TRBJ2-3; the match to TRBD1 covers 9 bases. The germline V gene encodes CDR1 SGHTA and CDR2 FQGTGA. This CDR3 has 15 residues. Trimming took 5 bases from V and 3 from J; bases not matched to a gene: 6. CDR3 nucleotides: TGTGCCAGCAGCGTACAGGGGGCCAGGACAGATACGCAGTATTTT. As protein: CASSVQGARTDTQYF.

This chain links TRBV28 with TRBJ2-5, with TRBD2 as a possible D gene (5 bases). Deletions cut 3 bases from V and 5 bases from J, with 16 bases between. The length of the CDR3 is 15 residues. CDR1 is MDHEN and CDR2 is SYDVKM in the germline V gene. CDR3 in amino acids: CASSLAGYVAETQYF. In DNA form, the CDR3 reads TGTGCCAGCAGTTTGGCGGGTTATGTAGCTGAGACCCAGTACTTC.

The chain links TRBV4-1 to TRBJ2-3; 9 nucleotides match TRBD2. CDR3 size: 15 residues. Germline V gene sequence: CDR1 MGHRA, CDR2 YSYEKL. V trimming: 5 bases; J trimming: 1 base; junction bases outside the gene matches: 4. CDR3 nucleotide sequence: TGCGCCAGCAGCGAGGAGCGGGAGGGCACAGATACGCAGTATTTT. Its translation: CASSEEREGTDTQYF.

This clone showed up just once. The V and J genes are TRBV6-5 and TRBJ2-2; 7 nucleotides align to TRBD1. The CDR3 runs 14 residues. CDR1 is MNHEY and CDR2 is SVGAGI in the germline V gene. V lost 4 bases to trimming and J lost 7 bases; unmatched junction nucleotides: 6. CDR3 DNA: TGTGCCAGCAGTTCACCAGGGGGAAACGGGGAGCTGTTTTTT. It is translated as CASSSPGGNGELFF.

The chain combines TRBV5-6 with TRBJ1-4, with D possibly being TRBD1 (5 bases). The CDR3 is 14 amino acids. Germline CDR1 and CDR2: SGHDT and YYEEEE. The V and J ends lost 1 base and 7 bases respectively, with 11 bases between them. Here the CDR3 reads CASSLIGASEKLFF. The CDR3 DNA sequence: TGTGCCAGCAGCTTGATTGGGGCTAGTGAAAAACTGTTTTTT.

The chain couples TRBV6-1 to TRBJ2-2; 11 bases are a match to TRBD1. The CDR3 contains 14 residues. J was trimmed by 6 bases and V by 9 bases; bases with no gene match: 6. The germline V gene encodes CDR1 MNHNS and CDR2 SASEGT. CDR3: CASKDRGRSGELFF. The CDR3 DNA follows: TGTGCCAGTAAGGACAGGGGGCGTTCCGGGGAGCTGTTTTTT.

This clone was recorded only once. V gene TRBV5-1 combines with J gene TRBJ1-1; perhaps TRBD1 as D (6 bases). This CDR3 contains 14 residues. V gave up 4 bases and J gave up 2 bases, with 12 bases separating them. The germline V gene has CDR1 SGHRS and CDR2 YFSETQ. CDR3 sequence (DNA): TGCGCCAGCAGCCTACAGGGATTCAACACTGAAGCTTTCTTT. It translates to CASSLQGFNTEAFF.

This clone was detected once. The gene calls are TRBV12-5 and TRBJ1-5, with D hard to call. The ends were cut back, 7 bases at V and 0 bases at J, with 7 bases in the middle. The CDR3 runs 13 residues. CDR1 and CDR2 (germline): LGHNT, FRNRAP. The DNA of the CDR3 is TGTGCTAGTGCGATACATAGCAATCAGCCCCAGCATTTT. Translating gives CASAIHSNQPQHF.

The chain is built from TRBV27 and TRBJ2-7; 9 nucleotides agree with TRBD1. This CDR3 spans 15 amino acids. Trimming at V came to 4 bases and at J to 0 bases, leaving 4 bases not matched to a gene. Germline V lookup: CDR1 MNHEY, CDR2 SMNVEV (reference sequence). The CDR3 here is CASSSTGGGSYEQYF. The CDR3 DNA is TGTGCCAGCAGTTCCACAGGGGGCGGCTCCTACGAGCAGTACTTC.

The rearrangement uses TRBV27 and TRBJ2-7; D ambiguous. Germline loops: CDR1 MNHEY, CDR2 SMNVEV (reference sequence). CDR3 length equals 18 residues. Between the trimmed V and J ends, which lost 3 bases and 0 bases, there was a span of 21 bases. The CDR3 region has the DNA TGTGCCAGCAGTTTTACTCGTGATGTGCCGCGAAGCTCCTACGAGCAGTACTTC. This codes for CASSFTRDVPRSSYEQYF.

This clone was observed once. CDR3 residues: CASSPHGQGARKQYF. CDR3 DNA: TGTGCCAGCAGCCCTCACGGACAGGGGGCGCGGAAGCAGTACTTC. The rearrangement joins TRBV7-8 to TRBJ2-7, with TRBD1 matching over 11 bases. The CDR3 contains 15 residues. Germline assignment: CDR1 SGHVS and CDR2 FQNEAQ. The V gene end was trimmed by 5 bases and the J gene end by 8 bases; junction bases not matched to a gene: 11.

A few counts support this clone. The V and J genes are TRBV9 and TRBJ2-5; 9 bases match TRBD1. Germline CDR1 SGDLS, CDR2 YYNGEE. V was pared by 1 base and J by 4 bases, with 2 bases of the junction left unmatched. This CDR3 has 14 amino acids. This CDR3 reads CASSVTGGGETQYF. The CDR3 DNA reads TGTGCCAGCAGCGTAACAGGGGGCGGAGAGACCCAGTACTTC.

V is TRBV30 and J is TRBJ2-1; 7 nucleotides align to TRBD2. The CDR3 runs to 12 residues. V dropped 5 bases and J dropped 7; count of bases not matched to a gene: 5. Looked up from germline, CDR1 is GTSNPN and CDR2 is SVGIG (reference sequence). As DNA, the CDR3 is TGTGCCTGGGAACTAGCGATGAATGAGCAGTTCTTC. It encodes CAWELAMNEQFF.

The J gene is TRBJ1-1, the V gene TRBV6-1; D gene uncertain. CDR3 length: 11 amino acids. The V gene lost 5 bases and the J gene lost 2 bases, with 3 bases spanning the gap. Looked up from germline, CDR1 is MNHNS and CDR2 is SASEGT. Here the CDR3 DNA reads TGTGCCAGCAGTCCTAACACTGAAGCTTTCTTT. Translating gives CASSPNTEAFF.

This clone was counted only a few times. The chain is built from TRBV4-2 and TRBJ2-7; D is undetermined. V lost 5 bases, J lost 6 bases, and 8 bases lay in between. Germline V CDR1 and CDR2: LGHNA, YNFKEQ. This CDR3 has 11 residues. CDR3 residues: CASSGSGEQYF. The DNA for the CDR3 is TGTGCCAGCAGCGGGTCGGGCGAGCAGTACTTC.

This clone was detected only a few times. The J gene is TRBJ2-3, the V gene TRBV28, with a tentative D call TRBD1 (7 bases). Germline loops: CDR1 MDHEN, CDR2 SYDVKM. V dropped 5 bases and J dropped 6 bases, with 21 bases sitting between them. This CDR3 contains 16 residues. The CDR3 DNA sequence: TGTGCCAGCAGTCCTGAGGGGGCGCGGGGTAAGGATACGCAGTATTTT. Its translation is CASSPEGARGKDTQYF.

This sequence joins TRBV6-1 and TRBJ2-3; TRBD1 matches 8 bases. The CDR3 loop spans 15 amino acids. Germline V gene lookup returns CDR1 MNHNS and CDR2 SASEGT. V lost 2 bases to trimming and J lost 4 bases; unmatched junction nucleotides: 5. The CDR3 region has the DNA TGTGCCAGCAGTGAATCGGACAGGGTTCCAGATACGCAGTATTTT. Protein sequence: CASSESDRVPDTQYF.

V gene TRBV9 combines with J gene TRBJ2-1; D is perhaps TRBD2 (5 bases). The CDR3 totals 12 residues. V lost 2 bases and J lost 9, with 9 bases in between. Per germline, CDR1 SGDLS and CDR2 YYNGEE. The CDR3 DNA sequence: TGTGCCAGCAGCGTTAGCGAAAGTGAGCAGTTCTTC. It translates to CASSVSESEQFF.